These 30 T cell receptor beta chains originate from one sample sequenced in a study of T-cell reconstitution after alpha-beta-depleted transplantation in children. The authors prepared the TCRbeta library with unique molecular identifiers. TCRdb passed the PCR reads through MiXCR, listing each CDR3 protein once. This table holds a few hundred thousand distinct CDR3 sequences, about a tenth found once. Sequencing used PBMCs from the stem cell graft donor, obtained from the stem cell graft. The receptor set was obtained from a human donor who donated a stem cell graft to a child with acute lymphoblastic leukemia.

Many counts were recorded for this clonotype. The V gene is TRBV27, the J gene TRBJ1-5, with D maybe TRBD1 (5 bases). Trimming took 4 bases from V and 0 from J, leaving 10 bases between them. Germline-derived CDR1 and CDR2 are MNHEY and SMNVEV (reference sequence). The CDR3 consists of 15 residues. CDR3 residues: CASSYGGYSNQPQHF. The CDR3 DNA reads as TGTGCCAGCAGTTATGGGGGTTATAGCAATCAGCCCCAGCATTTT.

V gene TRBV7-9 combines with J gene TRBJ2-2; 10 positions match TRBD1. This CDR3 spans 15 amino acids. V shed 6 bases, J shed 5 bases, and the junction held 6 bases outside the gene matches. Germline V gene data show CDR1 as SEHNR and CDR2 as FQNEAQ (reference sequence). The CDR3 DNA reads TGTGCCAGCAGACCGGACAGGGGGTCAACCGGGGAGCTGTTTTTT. This codes for CASRPDRGSTGELFF.

The CDR3 DNA sequence: TGCAGTGCTAGGTCCCCTGCGGCCTACAATGAGCAGTTCTTC. It yields the protein CSARSPAAYNEQFF. The chain links TRBV20-1 to TRBJ2-1; D remains ambiguous. This CDR3 has 14 residues. Trimming removed 3 bases from V and 2 bases from J, with 11 bases in between. CDR1 and CDR2 from the germline V gene are DFQATT and SNEGSKA (reference sequence).

A few counts support this clonotype. The chain carries TRBV5-6 and TRBJ2-1; 8 nucleotides match TRBD2. The germline V gene encodes CDR1 SGHDT and CDR2 YYEEEE. With 0 bases clipped from V and 7 bases from J, the junction kept 9 bases outside the gene matches. This CDR3 contains 16 residues. CDR3 bases: TGTGCCAGCAGCTTGGGGTTGCGCGGGGGGCAGAATGAGCAGTTCTTC. This gives the protein CASSLGLRGGQNEQFF.

This clonotype has only a few counts. The chain is built from TRBV27 and TRBJ1-5, with D perhaps matching TRBD1 (6 bases). Germline values: CDR1 MNHEY, CDR2 SMNVEV (reference sequence). CDR3 length: 18 amino acids. V shed 5 bases and J shed 2 bases, with 22 bases lying between them. CDR3 loop: CASSHPQGGLEGNQPQHF. CDR3 bases: TGTGCCAGCAGTCACCCACAGGGAGGTCTAGAGGGCAATCAGCCCCAGCATTTT.

V gene TRBV20-1 combines with J gene TRBJ2-3, with 12 positions matching TRBD2. CDR1 is DFQATT, CDR2 SNEGSKA, per germline (reference sequence). V trimming: 3 bases; J trimming: 0 bases; junction bases outside the gene matches: 7. This CDR3 contains 17 residues. The CDR3 nucleotides are TGCAGTGCTAGTGGGACCGGGACTAGCGGGAGCACAGATACGCAGTATTTT. Residues: CSASGTGTSGSTDTQYF.

In its sample, this clonotype was seen a few times. The chain is built from TRBV7-9 and TRBJ2-1; D gene ambiguous. Germline CDR1 and CDR2: SEHNR and FQNEAQ (reference sequence). The CDR3 has 13 residues. Trimming removed 5 bases from V and 8 bases from J, with 13 bases in between. This CDR3 is CASSPPVRDEQFF. For the CDR3, the DNA is TGTGCCAGCAGCCCCCCCGTGAGAGATGAGCAGTTCTTC.

This clonotype was observed a handful of times. The chain recombines TRBV20-1 with TRBJ1-5; D call uncertain. The CDR3 runs to 14 residues. Looked up from germline, CDR1 is DFQATT and CDR2 is SNEGSKA (reference sequence). Trimming left V 2 bases short and J 5 bases short, with 13 bases between. CDR3 residues: CSARRPGVDQPQHF. CDR3 nucleotide sequence: TGCAGTGCTAGAAGGCCCGGGGTGGATCAGCCCCAGCATTTT.

V and J are TRBV27 and TRBJ2-1, with a weak D call TRBD2 (5 bases). The germline V and J ends were trimmed by 8 bases and 0 bases, with 20 bases remaining between them. CDR1 is MNHEY, CDR2 SMNVEV, per germline (reference sequence). This CDR3 has 17 residues. The CDR3 loop reads CASPIGVRELSYNEQFF. The CDR3 nucleotides are TGTGCCAGCCCGATTGGGGTGAGGGAGCTCTCCTACAATGAGCAGTTCTTC.

This clonotype was seen a few times. The chain recombines TRBV29-1 with TRBJ1-1; 7 bases line up with TRBD1. V was clipped by 6 bases and J by 0 bases; unmatched bases: 10. This CDR3 comprises 15 residues. The germline gives CDR1 SQVTM, CDR2 ANQGSEA. CDR3 DNA sequence: TGCAGCGTAACAGGGGCGGCGTCCCTGAACACTGAAGCTTTCTTT. Protein product: CSVTGAASLNTEAFF.

The gene calls are TRBV4-1 and TRBJ2-7; D is unclear. The germline V and J ends were trimmed by 0 bases and 3 bases, with 15 bases remaining between them. The CDR3 spans 16 residues. Germline V gene sequence: CDR1 MGHRA, CDR2 YSYEKL. CDR3 sequence: CASSQDSRVLYYEQYF. CDR3 coding DNA: TGCGCCAGCAGCCAAGATAGTCGGGTTCTCTACTACGAGCAGTACTTC.

The chain recombines TRBV27 with TRBJ2-7; 9 positions match TRBD1. V lost 5 bases to trimming and J lost 3 bases; unmatched junction nucleotides: 8. The CDR3 runs to 15 residues. CDR1 is MNHEY and CDR2 is SMNVEV in the germline V gene (reference sequence). CDR3 nucleotide sequence: TGTGCCAGCAGTCCGGGGACAGGGAACTTCTACGAGCAGTACTTC. As protein: CASSPGTGNFYEQYF.

This clonotype was seen a handful of times. The chain links TRBV7-2 to TRBJ2-2, with 8 bases aligning to TRBD2. This CDR3 spans 17 amino acids. Germline V gene sequence: CDR1 SGHTA, CDR2 FQGNSA. V lost 4 bases, J lost 4 bases, and 11 bases stayed unmatched. This CDR3 is CASSYPGGELVTGELFF. The CDR3 DNA is TGTGCCAGCAGCTACCCCGGGGGGGAGTTGGTCACCGGGGAGCTGTTTTTT.

The chain has TRBV28 and TRBJ2-1; D assignment may be TRBD1 or TRBD2 (5 bases each). V dropped 6 bases and J dropped 7 bases, with 22 bases sitting between them. Germline V lookup: CDR1 MDHEN, CDR2 SYDVKM. CDR3 size: 16 residues. The DNA for the CDR3 is TGTGCCAGCAGCCCCCGGGACGGGATTAAAATAAATGAGCAGTTCTTC. Amino acids: CASSPRDGIKINEQFF.

The chain is built from TRBV5-1 and TRBJ1-3; D remains unclear. Germline CDR1 reads SGHRS; CDR2 reads YFSETQ. Trimming left V 6 bases short and J 4 bases short, with 5 bases between. This CDR3 contains 11 residues. The DNA of the CDR3 is TGCGCCAGCATGTCGGGAAACACCATATATTTT. It is translated as CASMSGNTIYF.

This clonotype has a handful of counts. One end of the junction fails to match germline, which may point to a read error. This chain uses TRBV7-7 with TRBJ2-1; no clear D. Germline-derived CDR1 and CDR2 are SSHAT and FNYEAQ (reference sequence). CDR3 length: 15 residues. CDR3 sequence reads: CASSPGVGLLNEQFF. DNA for the CDR3: TGTGCTAGCAGCCCGGGTGTGGGCCTTCTGAATGAGCAGTTCTTC.

The J gene is TRBJ2-7, the V gene TRBV20-1; 8 bases are shared with TRBD2. V dropped 5 bases and J dropped 3; count of bases not matched to a gene: 12. The V gene's germline CDR1 is DFQATT and CDR2 SNEGSKA (reference sequence). This CDR3 spans 15 amino acids. The CDR3 region has the DNA TGCAGTGCTGCACGCGGAGGTACTAGCGGCTACGAGCAGTACTTC. As protein: CSAARGGTSGYEQYF.

This clonotype has just a few counts. J is TRBJ1-6 and V is TRBV20-1; 8 bases fit TRBD1. The CDR3 is 13 amino acids. Germline CDR1 is DFQATT and CDR2 is SNEGSKA (reference sequence). J lost 8 bases, V lost 5 bases, and 5 bases had no gene match. The CDR3, as DNA: TGCAGTGCTCCAGACAGGGGAGATTCACCCCTCCACTTT. Amino acid sequence: CSAPDRGDSPLHF.

This clonotype was counted between two and nine times. This chain connects TRBV2 to TRBJ2-7; D not certain. V lost 8 bases to trimming and J lost 6 bases, with 20 bases between them. CDR1 and CDR2 (germline): SNHLY, FYNNEI. The length of the CDR3 is 14 residues. CDR3 sequence (DNA): TGTGCCAGCGCACCCCCATTCCTTGGACCCGAGCAGTACTTC. Its translation is CASAPPFLGPEQYF.

The chain joins TRBV10-3 to TRBJ2-5; 10 bases map to TRBD1. Germline values: CDR1 ENHRY, CDR2 SYGVKD. V shed 5 bases and J 4 bases; nucleotides not matched to a gene: 19. The CDR3 runs 19 residues. CDR3 coding DNA: TGTGCCATCAGTAAGGGGACAGGGGCGGGGGGAACCAACGGAGAGACCCAGTACTTC. As protein: CAISKGTGAGGTNGETQYF.

V and J are TRBV5-1 and TRBJ2-1, with 8 nucleotides matching TRBD2. CDR1 is SGHRS, CDR2 YFSETQ, per germline. After removal of 5 bases from V and 2 bases from J, the junction contained 6 bases not matched to a gene. This CDR3 spans 15 amino acids. CDR3: CASREREGAYNEQFF. The CDR3, as DNA: TGCGCCAGCAGAGAACGGGAGGGGGCCTACAATGAGCAGTTCTTC.

This chain links TRBV20-1 with TRBJ2-7; TRBD1 or TRBD2 may be the D gene (5 bases each). V was pared by 0 bases and J by 4 bases, with 13 bases between. The CDR3 is made up of 14 amino acids. From germline, CDR1 is DFQATT and CDR2 SNEGSKA (reference sequence). Here the CDR3 DNA reads TGCAGTGCTAGAGATGACAGCGAGGGGTACGAGCAGTACTTC. Translating gives CSARDDSEGYEQYF.

This clonotype was counted between two and nine times. The V gene is TRBV6-1, the J gene TRBJ2-7, with TRBD2 identical over 8 bases. The CDR3 is 14 residues long. Germline CDR1 reads MNHNS; CDR2 reads SASEGT. After removal of 3 bases from V and 2 bases from J, the junction contained 3 bases not matched to a gene. CDR3 sequence: CASSDRGGTYEQYF. In DNA form, the CDR3 reads TGTGCCAGCAGTGATCGGGGGGGGACCTACGAGCAGTACTTC.

This clonotype has just a few counts. The V gene is TRBV12-3 or TRBV12-4, the J gene TRBJ1-2; no firm D call. The CDR3 runs to 14 residues. Trimming stripped 5 bases from V and 2 bases from J, with 12 bases between. The CDR3 is CASSRSGVNYGYTF. CDR3 sequence (DNA): TGTGCCAGCAGTCGTTCTGGGGTGAACTATGGCTACACCTTC.

J is TRBJ1-5 and V is TRBV12-3 or TRBV12-4; no clear D. This CDR3 comprises 12 residues. V shed 7 bases and J shed 0 bases, with 4 bases lying between them. CDR3 sequence: CASKHSNQPQHF. CDR3 nucleotides: TGTGCCAGCAAACATAGCAATCAGCCCCAGCATTTT.

This clonotype has more than one count but fewer than ten. This chain connects TRBV4-1 to TRBJ2-1, with no clear D. Germline loops: CDR1 MGHRA, CDR2 YSYEKL. The CDR3 totals 13 residues. Trimming took off 0 bases at V and 10 bases at J, with 10 bases between the two ends. CDR3 bases: TGCGCCAGCAGCCAAGATCCCGGGCGGGAGCAGTTCTTC. Translation: CASSQDPGREQFF.

This clonotype has more than one count but fewer than ten. The chain uses TRBV4-2 and TRBJ2-1; 12 nucleotides agree with TRBD2. The CDR3 contains 15 residues. V shed 1 base and J 6 bases; nucleotides not matched to a gene: 1. CDR1 and CDR2 from the germline V gene are LGHNA and YNFKEQ. The CDR3 DNA follows: TGTGCCAGCAGCCAAGGACTAGCGGGAGCCAATGAGCAGTTCTTC. The encoded protein is CASSQGLAGANEQFF.

This clonotype was seen a handful of times. The chain joins TRBV12-3 or TRBV12-4 to TRBJ2-1; TRBD2 aligns across 11 bases. Trimming cost V 5 bases and J 9 bases; bases outside gene matches: 12. The CDR3 sequence is 16 residues long. The CDR3 region is CASSGAGTSGSREQFF. The CDR3 bases are TGTGCCAGCAGTGGTGCCGGGACTAGCGGTTCACGTGAGCAGTTCTTC.

This clonotype came up a few times. The chain employs TRBV16 and TRBJ2-5; 7 positions agree with TRBD1. Germline loops: CDR1 KGHSY, CDR2 FQNENV. The CDR3 runs 17 residues. V was pared by 0 bases and J by 4 bases, with 11 bases of the junction left unmatched. In DNA, the CDR3 is TGTGCCAGCAGCCAATCGGGATTAAAAGGGGGCGTAGAGACCCAGTACTTC. Protein sequence: CASSQSGLKGGVETQYF. The full variable domain, completed using reference TRBV16 and TRBJ2-5, is GEEVAQTPKHLVRGEGQKAKLYCAPIKGHSYVFWYQQVLKNEFKFLISFQNENVFDETGMPKERFSAKCLPNSPCSLEIQATKLEDSAVYFCASSQSGLKGGVETQYFGPGTRLLVL.

This clonotype was seen at least ten times. The chain joins TRBV18 to TRBJ1-2; possible D gene TRBD1, 6 bases. V shed 3 bases and J shed 3 bases, with 14 bases lying between them. In germline, CDR1 is KGHSH, CDR2 LQKENI. The CDR3 is made up of 15 amino acids. The CDR3 sequence is CASSPTGDIDYGYTF. In DNA form, the CDR3 reads TGTGCCAGCTCACCTACTGGGGACATCGACTATGGCTACACCTTC.